The 3 T cell receptor beta chains listed next were all sequenced from one sample in a study of response to subunit inactivated influenza vaccine (dated by TCRdb to 2016 to 2018). Receptors were amplified or captured by RT-PCR. Sequencing used an Illumina HiSeq 2500. Using fastp at Q25 and MiXCR, TCRdb reprocessed the public reads and kept productive beta chains. Rows are unified per CDR3 protein, each entry keeping the most common DNA and genes. This sample is represented by roughly 710,000 distinct CDR3 sequences; 12% to 15% of them were singletons. The ten most abundant clones make up around 7.6% of the sample. The sample here was PBMCs from blood, taken less than 15 days before vaccination. The source of these receptors is a man aged 50 or older who received an inactivated influenza vaccine. Donor details come from another sample of the same person, matched by shared clones.

Many counts were recorded for this clonotype. This chain connects TRBV29-1 to TRBJ2-7; 11 bases match TRBD1. V gave up 4 bases and J gave up 2 bases; unmatched junction bases: 10. CDR1 and CDR2 from the germline V gene are SQVTM and ANQGSEA. The length of the CDR3 is 16 residues. In DNA form, the CDR3 reads TGCAGCGTTGGGGGGACAGGGGGTATCCAGCCCTACGAGCAGTACTTC. Its translation is CSVGGTGGIQPYEQYF.

This clonotype has ten or more counts. The rearrangement uses TRBV3-1 and TRBJ2-1; 7 bases fit TRBD2. This CDR3 comprises 16 residues. J lost 4 bases, V lost 4 bases, and 10 bases had no gene match. The germline gives CDR1 LGHDT, CDR2 YNNKEL (reference sequence). As DNA, the CDR3 is TGTGCCAGCAGCCGCCTAGGAGCGGGACCTTACAATGAGCAGTTCTTC. This gives the protein CASSRLGAGPYNEQFF.

With respect to this clonotype: The junction differs from germline at one of its ends, possibly a read error. The rearrangement joins TRBV20-1 to TRBJ2-1; the D gene could be TRBD1 or TRBD2 (5 bases each). The germline V gene has CDR1 DFQATT and CDR2 SNEGSKA (reference sequence). The CDR3 sequence is 17 residues long. CDR3 sequence reads: CSTRDLRRAGVYNEQFF. CDR3 nucleotides: TGCAGTACTAGGGACCTTCGGCGGGCCGGGGTCTACAATGAGCAGTTCTTC.